Each of the 5 T cell receptor beta chains below was sequenced from the same sample in a study of T cells in Graves' hyperthyroidism and ophthalmopathy. TCR beta CDR3 regions were amplified from RNA transcripts. Primed by the HTBI set, a first-round RT-PCR was run on the TCR CDR3. From the multiplex PCR reads, TCRdb called clonotypes with MiXCR, one entry per CDR3 protein. This table holds 620,000 or so distinct CDR3 sequences, about 14% found once. The sample comprised blood. These receptors were obtained from a woman aged 45-60 years with Graves' ophthalmopathy.

This clonotype appeared many times. The chain combines TRBV20-1 with TRBJ2-7, with 7 bases matching TRBD1. Per the germline V gene, CDR1 is DFQATT and CDR2 is SNEGSKA (reference sequence). J was trimmed by 3 bases and V by 6 bases; bases with no gene match: 11. This CDR3 has 14 residues. The CDR3 loop reads CSALLQGLGYEQYF. CDR3 sequence (DNA): TGCAGTGCCTTATTACAGGGGTTGGGCTACGAGCAGTACTTC.

This clonotype has only a few counts. This may come from a read error, since a much larger clone is one base off. The chain carries TRBV29-1 and TRBJ2-2; 9 nucleotides align to TRBD2. Germline V gene data show CDR1 as SQVTM and CDR2 as ANQGSEA. This CDR3 spans 15 amino acids. V was clipped by 6 bases and J by 2 bases; unmatched bases: 7. CDR3 residues: CSVSGTSRNTGELFF. DNA for the CDR3: TGCAGCGTGTCCGGGACTAGCAGAAACACCGGGGAGCTGTTTTTT.

This clonotype was seen many times. This sequence joins TRBV7-9 and TRBJ2-2; 13 bases map to TRBD2. The V gene's germline CDR1 is SEHNR and CDR2 FQNEAQ (reference sequence). The V gene end was trimmed by 4 bases and the J gene end by 6 bases; junction bases not matched to a gene: 11. The CDR3 loop spans 18 amino acids. The chain's CDR3 is CASSSVGTSGIVSGELFF. The CDR3 DNA follows: TGTGCCAGCAGCTCCGTGGGGACTAGCGGGATCGTTTCCGGGGAGCTGTTTTTT.

This clonotype was detected ten times or more. The DNA of the CDR3 is TGTGCCAGCAGCTTAACAACTAGCAGCACAGATACGCAGTATTTT. Protein: CASSLTTSSTDTQYF. The chain employs TRBV7-2 and TRBJ2-3; tentatively, D is TRBD2 (6 bases). Germline V CDR1 and CDR2: SGHTA, FQGNSA. Trimming removed 2 bases at V and 0 bases at J, with 9 bases between. The CDR3 totals 15 residues.

The table lists this clonotype with a few counts. The chain links TRBV7-9 to TRBJ2-1; TRBD2 agrees at 7 bases. Germline CDR1 is SEHNR and CDR2 is FQNEAQ (reference sequence). V lost 1 base, J lost 5 bases, and 8 bases stayed unmatched. The CDR3 totals 16 residues. The CDR3 coding sequence is TGTGCCAGCAGCTTAGTAGGACTAGTGACAAACAATGAGCAGTTCTTC. Translated, it gives CASSLVGLVTNNEQFF.